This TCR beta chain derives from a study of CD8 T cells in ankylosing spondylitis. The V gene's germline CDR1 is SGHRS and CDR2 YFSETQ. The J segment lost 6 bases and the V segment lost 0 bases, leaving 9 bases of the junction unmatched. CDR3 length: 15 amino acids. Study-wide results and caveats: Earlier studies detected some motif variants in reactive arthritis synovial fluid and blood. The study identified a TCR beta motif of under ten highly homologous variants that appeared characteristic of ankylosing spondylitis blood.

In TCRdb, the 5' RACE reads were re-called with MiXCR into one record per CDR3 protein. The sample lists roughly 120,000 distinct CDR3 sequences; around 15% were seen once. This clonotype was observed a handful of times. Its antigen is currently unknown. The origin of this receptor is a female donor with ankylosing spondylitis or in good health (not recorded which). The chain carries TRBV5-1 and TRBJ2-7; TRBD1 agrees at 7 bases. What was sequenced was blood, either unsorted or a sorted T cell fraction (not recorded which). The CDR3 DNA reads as TGCGCCAGCAGCTTGGGCGTGACAGGGCTAATCGAGCAGTACTTC. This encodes CASSLGVTGLIEQYF.